This TCR beta chain was recorded in a study of glioma-infiltrating T cells. Overall study results and limits: Gliomas, especially low-grade, showed above-expected tissue-blood divergence; non-neoplastic patients showed below.

This CDR3 has 14 residues. V was trimmed by 6 bases and J by 0 bases, leaving 11 bases between them. Amplification of TCR alpha and beta CDR3 regions from RNA used iRepertoire nested multiplex PCR. For one-step reverse transcription and amplification, about 85-400 ng of tissue mRNA or PBMC total RNA was used. Via MiXCR, TCRdb re-called the multiplex PCR reads, giving one row per CDR3 protein. The sample lists more than 20,000 distinct CDR3 sequences; 20% to 25% were seen once. Concerning this clonotype itself: Its specificity is unknown.

The sequence was collected from a human donor with low-grade glioma or glioblastoma, undergoing nonglioma brain surgery, or in good health (not recorded which). The chain couples TRBV12-3 or TRBV12-4 to TRBJ1-1, with D possibly matching TRBD1 (5 bases). Input material: glioma tissue, nonneoplastic brain tissue, or PBMCs (not recorded which). The CDR3 sequence is CASRRQNVNTEAFF. In nucleotides, the CDR3 is TGTGCCAGCAGACGACAGAACGTGAACACTGAAGCTTTCTTT.